The 25 T cell receptor beta chains reported below all come from one sample, sequenced in a study of blood T cell repertoires in COVID-19. Clones were read by immunoSEQ multiplex PCR, and TCRdb kept only the in-frame ones, dropping some. The sample has about 270,000 clones; about nine tenths are singletons. Sequenced material: PBMCs or T cells enriched from blood (not recorded which). The source is a woman in her forties with acute COVID-19.

This clone has only one observation. The chain employs TRBV2 and TRBJ2-7, with D perhaps TRBD2 (5 bases). The V gene lost 7 bases and the J gene lost 3 bases, with 13 bases spanning the gap. Germline CDR1 is SNHLY and CDR2 is FYNNEI. The CDR3 covers 13 residues. The CDR3 sequence: CASTGNFDYEQYF. CDR3 coding DNA: TGTGCCAGCACCGGGAACTTTGACTACGAGCAGTACTTC.

The chain combines TRBV6-2 or TRBV6-3 with TRBJ1-3, with D uncertain. V shed 2 bases and J shed 3 bases, with 23 bases lying between them. CDR3 size: 19 residues. Germline V gene data show CDR1 as MNHEY and CDR2 as SVGEGT. The DNA for the CDR3 is TGTGCCAGCAGTTACACCGCGGGCAGGCCCGGCATTAATGGAAACACCATATATTTT. Translated: CASSYTAGRPGINGNTIYF.

The gene calls are TRBV27 and TRBJ2-1, with 8 bases identical to TRBD2. The CDR3 has 17 amino acids. V was pared by 1 base and J by 3 bases, with 8 bases of the junction left unmatched. CDR1 is MNHEY and CDR2 is SMNVEV in the germline V gene (reference sequence). The DNA for the CDR3 is TGTGCCAGCAGTTTATTTGGGACTAGTAGGAACTACAATGAGCAGTTCTTC. The encoded protein is CASSLFGTSRNYNEQFF.

The genes are TRBV3-1 (or the pseudogene TRBV3-2) and TRBJ1-2, with D maybe TRBD1 (6 bases). The CDR3 totals 17 residues. The germline V gene encodes CDR1 LGHDT and CDR2 YNNKEL (reference sequence). The V and J ends lost 3 bases and 4 bases respectively, with 21 bases between them. The CDR3 nucleotides read TGTGCCAGCAGCCACCCTCCGACAGGAAGAATGGGCTATGGCTACACCTTC. The encoded protein is CASSHPPTGRMGYGYTF.

V is TRBV2 and J is TRBJ2-1; 9 nucleotides match TRBD2. Germline loops: CDR1 SNHLY, CDR2 FYNNEI. Trimming at V came to 6 bases and at J to 0 bases, leaving 6 bases not matched to a gene. This CDR3 has 16 residues. The CDR3 sequence: CASRTSGQSSYNEQFF. The CDR3 DNA sequence: TGTGCCAGCAGAACTAGCGGGCAGAGCTCCTACAATGAGCAGTTCTTC.

This clone was detected ten times or more. This chain uses TRBV14 with TRBJ2-5, with D perhaps TRBD1 (6 bases). Germline values: CDR1 SGHDN, CDR2 FVKESK. The V end lost 6 bases, the J end lost 5 bases, and 22 bases lay between the germline ends. The CDR3 spans 16 residues. The CDR3, as DNA: TGTGCCAGCAGTCGGAGTGGGGGCGCTAGTAAGGAGACCCAGTACTTC. It specifies CASSRSGGASKETQYF.

This rearrangement joins TRBV11-2 to TRBJ1-6; D not resolved. Trimming cost V 6 bases and J 8 bases, with 8 bases left between them. The CDR3 consists of 12 residues. Germline loops: CDR1 SGHAT, CDR2 FQNNGV. For the CDR3, the DNA is TGTGCCAGCAGTTTGGTAGATTCACCCCTCCACTTT. Amino acids: CASSLVDSPLHF.

This rearrangement joins TRBV7-8 to TRBJ1-3, with a possible D match to TRBD1 (6 bases). This CDR3 comprises 17 residues. With 1 base removed from V and 3 bases from J, the gap between germline ends came to 16 bases. Germline V CDR1 and CDR2: SGHVS, FQNEAQ. Here the CDR3 DNA reads TGTGCCAGCAGCTTAGATACCCGGACAGAAAGTGGAAACACCATATATTTT. Its protein product is CASSLDTRTESGNTIYF.

This clone came up many times. This rearrangement joins TRBV7-9 to TRBJ2-1; 15 nucleotides agree with TRBD2. In germline, CDR1 is SEHNR, CDR2 FQNEAQ (reference sequence). The CDR3 spans 19 residues. V lost 5 bases, J lost 7 bases, and 15 bases stayed unmatched. CDR3 sequence (DNA): TGTGCCAGCAGCCCGCAAGAGGGGACTAGCGGGAGGTTAAGGAATGAGCAGTTCTTC. It codes for CASSPQEGTSGRLRNEQFF. The variable domain in full, with the rest retrieved from reference TRBV7-9 and TRBJ2-1, is DTGVSQNPRHKITKRGQNVTFRCDPISEHNRLYWYRQTLGQGPEFLTYFQNEAQLEKSRLLSDRFSAERPKGSFSTLEIQRTEQGDSAMYLCASSPQEGTSGRLRNEQFFGPGTRLTVL.

V and J are TRBV4-1 and TRBJ1-5; 7 bases align to TRBD1. J was trimmed by 11 bases and V by 1 base; bases with no gene match: 17. The V gene's germline CDR1 is MGHRA and CDR2 YSYEKL. The CDR3 covers 17 residues. The CDR3 DNA sequence: TGCGCCAGCAGCCAAGGGGACCCGACAGGGTGGCTTAGGGCCCAGCATTTT. It codes for CASSQGDPTGWLRAQHF.

V gene TRBV19 combines with J gene TRBJ1-1; 7 bases agree with TRBD1. CDR3 length: 12 amino acids. Germline lookup yields CDR1 LNHDA and CDR2 SQIVND (reference sequence). J was trimmed by 4 bases and V by 4 bases; bases with no gene match: 0. The chain's CDR3 is CASSKGATEAFF. The CDR3 DNA reads TGTGCCAGTAGTAAGGGGGCCACTGAAGCTTTCTTT.

This chain uses TRBV30 with TRBJ1-3; D might be TRBD1 (6 bases). CDR3 length equals 15 residues. CDR1 and CDR2 from the germline V gene are GTSNPN and SVGIG (reference sequence). V lost 4 bases to trimming and J lost 2 bases, with 15 bases between them. For the CDR3, the DNA is TGTGCCTGGAACCCGCACAGGGTTACTGGAAACACCATATATTTT. Translating gives CAWNPHRVTGNTIYF.

This clone was counted a few times. The gene calls are TRBV10-3 and TRBJ2-7, with TRBD2 matching over 8 bases. Germline loops: CDR1 ENHRY, CDR2 SYGVKD. This CDR3 has 15 residues. The J segment lost 4 bases and the V segment lost 3 bases, leaving 8 bases of the junction unmatched. CDR3 nucleotides: TGTGCCATCAGTGATGGGCTAGCGGGTTTTTACGAGCAGTACTTC. It yields the protein CAISDGLAGFYEQYF.

The V and J genes are TRBV28 and TRBJ2-6; TRBD1 matches at 7 bases. Germline values: CDR1 MDHEN, CDR2 SYDVKM. V lost 2 bases and J lost 4; bases outside the gene matches: 8. The CDR3 length is 17 residues. The CDR3 bases are TGTGCCAGCAGTTTACTAGGGACAGCCCTCGGGGCCAACGTCCTGACTTTC. Translation gives CASSLLGTALGANVLTF. The full variable domain, rest sourced from reference TRBV28 and TRBJ2-6, is DVKVTQSSRYLVKRTGEKVFLECVQDMDHENMFWYRQDPGLGLRLIYFSYDVKMKEKGDIPEGYSVSREKKERFSLILESASTNQTSMYLCASSLLGTALGANVLTFGAGSRLTVL.

V and J are TRBV6-5 and TRBJ2-7, with D tentatively TRBD1 (5 bases). V was cut by 6 bases and J by 0 bases, with 12 bases left in between. The CDR3 is 14 amino acids. The germline V gene has CDR1 MNHEY and CDR2 SVGAGI. CDR3 in DNA: TGTGCCAGCAGAGACAGAGGCAGCTCCTACGAGCAGTACTTC. Protein product: CASRDRGSSYEQYF.

The gene calls are TRBV27 and TRBJ1-2; maybe TRBD1 (6 bases). Trimming cost V 6 bases and J 2 bases, with 13 bases left between them. The CDR3 has 14 amino acids. From germline, CDR1 is MNHEY and CDR2 SMNVEV (reference sequence). In nucleotides, the CDR3 is TGTGCCAGCAGCCCCGACGGACAGAACTATGGCTACACCTTC. Translation gives CASSPDGQNYGYTF.

CDR3 coding DNA: TGTGCCAGCAGGCCGGGACTAGCAAATCCAGATACGCAGTATTTT. Protein sequence: CASRPGLANPDTQYF. V usage is TRBV5-4 and J usage is TRBJ2-3, with 9 bases identical to TRBD2. J lost 4 bases, V lost 5 bases, and 8 bases had no gene match. There are 15 residues in the CDR3. Germline V gene lookup returns CDR1 SGHNT and CDR2 YYREEE (reference sequence).

The rearrangement uses TRBV7-3 and TRBJ2-3, with D tentatively TRBD1 (5 bases). Looked up from germline, CDR1 is SGHTA and CDR2 is FQGTGA. The CDR3 consists of 14 residues. Deletions cut 1 base from V and 6 bases from J, with 11 bases between. CDR3 protein: CASSLRSTVDTQYF. DNA of the CDR3: TGTGCCAGCAGCTTAAGATCGACAGTGGATACGCAGTATTTT.

The V call is TRBV19, the J call TRBJ2-1, with D perhaps matching TRBD1 (5 bases). V was trimmed by 10 bases and J by 0 bases, leaving 13 bases between them. Germline values: CDR1 LNHDA, CDR2 SQIVND (reference sequence). CDR3 length equals 14 residues. The DNA for the CDR3 is TGTGCCACCCGCAGGGATTACTCCTACAATGAGCAGTTCTTC. As protein: CATRRDYSYNEQFF.

V and J are TRBV9 and TRBJ2-3; D possibly corresponds to TRBD1 (6 bases). The V end lost 3 bases, the J end lost 2 bases, and 13 bases lay between the germline ends. Germline CDR1 is SGDLS and CDR2 is YYNGEE. This CDR3 comprises 15 residues. The CDR3 DNA follows: TGTGCCAGCAGCGAGCAGGACAGTTCCACAGATACGCAGTATTTT. Translation: CASSEQDSSTDTQYF.

This chain links TRBV24-1 with TRBJ2-5, with TRBD2 as a possible D gene (5 bases). This CDR3 spans 14 amino acids. The germline gives CDR1 KGHDR, CDR2 SFDVKD. V dropped 3 bases and J dropped 3 bases, with 10 bases sitting between them. CDR3 region: CATSDPDGEETQYF. The CDR3 coding sequence is TGTGCCACCAGTGATCCGGACGGGGAAGAGACCCAGTACTTC.

The chain links TRBV29-1 to TRBJ2-2; 9 nucleotides agree with TRBD2. V trimming: 4 bases; J trimming: 4 bases; junction bases outside the gene matches: 4. Germline CDR1 is SQVTM and CDR2 is ANQGSEA. This CDR3 has 14 residues. The DNA for the CDR3 is TGCAGCGTTGTGGCGCGGGAGGGCACCGGGGAGCTGTTTTTT. This codes for CSVVAREGTGELFF.

The chain combines TRBV4-2 with TRBJ1-1; D perhaps matches TRBD1 (5 bases). The CDR3 has 16 residues. Germline V CDR1 and CDR2: LGHNA, YNFKEQ. Trimming stripped 3 bases from V and 3 bases from J, with 17 bases between. The CDR3 protein is CASSQVLGTSYTEAFF. The CDR3 DNA reads TGTGCCAGCAGCCAGGTCTTAGGGACTAGCTACACTGAAGCTTTCTTT.

CDR3: CASSIPGQRTGELFF. CDR3 DNA sequence: TGTGCCAGTAGTATACCGGGACAAAGAACCGGGGAGCTGTTTTTT. This chain uses TRBV19 with TRBJ2-2; TRBD1 might be the D (6 bases). With 2 bases removed from V and 5 bases from J, the gap between germline ends came to 12 bases. CDR1 is LNHDA, CDR2 SQIVND, per germline (reference sequence). The CDR3 runs to 15 residues.

The J gene is TRBJ2-3, the V gene TRBV27; no firm D call. The CDR3 is made up of 14 amino acids. The V end lost 7 bases, the J end lost 2 bases, and 13 bases lay between the germline ends. CDR1 MNHEY and CDR2 SMNVEV come from the germline V gene (reference sequence). The CDR3 loop is CASTSGSLTDTQYF. The CDR3 DNA sequence: TGTGCCAGCACCTCAGGCAGCCTCACAGATACGCAGTATTTT.